A selection of T cell receptor beta chains follows, all from one sample in a study of T-cell reconstitution after alpha-beta-depleted transplantation in children. TCRdb redid the calling of the PCR reads with MiXCR, one entry per CDR3 protein. Among hundreds of thousands of distinct CDR3 sequences, approximately 32% were seen once, and the ten largest hold less than 2.5%. The sample consisted of PBMCs from the stem cell graft donor, taken from the stem cell graft. The receptors originated from a human donor who donated a stem cell graft to a child with aplastic anemia. Each CDR3 is given with its conserved first and last residue. The order of the fields is D gene, V gene, clone size, J gene, CDR3 protein, CDR3 DNA. A D gene is named only where the DNA matches it firmly. Not every row has a clone size; where given, it reads once, few, many or a size class.

D gene: -; V gene: TRBV4-2; clone size: -; J gene: TRBJ2-5; CDR3 protein: CASSQDRKETQYF; CDR3 DNA: TGTGCCAGCAGCCAAGATCGGAAGGAGACCCAGTACTTC
D gene: TRBD2; V gene: TRBV27; clone size: few; J gene: TRBJ2-3; CDR3 protein: CASRQGGLAGGPDTQYF; CDR3 DNA: TGTGCCAGCCGACAAGGAGGACTAGCGGGAGGGCCTGATACGCAGTATTTT
D gene: TRBD2; V gene: TRBV29-1; clone size: -; J gene: TRBJ2-1; CDR3 protein: CSVAPTSGRGDEQFF; CDR3 DNA: TGCAGCGTTGCCCCCACTAGCGGGAGGGGCGATGAGCAGTTCTTC
D gene: -; V gene: TRBV5-1; clone size: -; J gene: TRBJ1-2; CDR3 protein: CASWGGGYGYTF; CDR3 DNA: TGCGCCAGCTGGGGGGGCGGCTATGGCTACACCTTC
D gene: -; V gene: TRBV4-3; clone size: few; J gene: TRBJ1-1; CDR3 protein: CASSQDSSYPVQAFF; CDR3 DNA: TGCGCCAGCAGCCAAGACTCCTCCTACCCCGTTCAAGCTTTCTTT
D gene: -; V gene: TRBV20-1; clone size: few; J gene: TRBJ1-1; CDR3 protein: CSARERVNTEAFF; CDR3 DNA: TGCAGTGCTAGAGAGAGGGTGAACACTGAAGCTTTCTTT
D gene: -; V gene: TRBV6-2/TRBV6-3; clone size: -; J gene: TRBJ1-2; CDR3 protein: CASRLTRQAAVGLAGYTF; CDR3 DNA: TGTGCCAGCAGACTCACCCGACAGGCGGCAGTCGGTCTGGCTGGCTACACCTTC
D gene: -; V gene: TRBV12-3/TRBV12-4; clone size: -; J gene: TRBJ2-1; CDR3 protein: CASSLGDPGDEQFF; CDR3 DNA: TGTGCCAGCAGTTTGGGGGACCCGGGGGATGAGCAGTTCTTC
D gene: -; V gene: TRBV27; clone size: -; J gene: TRBJ2-5; CDR3 protein: CASRVWTQYF; CDR3 DNA: TGTGCCAGCAGGGTTTGGACCCAGTACTTC
D gene: -; V gene: TRBV7-2; clone size: -; J gene: TRBJ1-2; CDR3 protein: CAGRGGTGYTF; CDR3 DNA: TGTGCCGGGCGGGGTGGGACCGGCTACACCTTC
D gene: TRBD1; V gene: TRBV7-9; clone size: -; J gene: TRBJ1-1; CDR3 protein: CASSPLGQQNTEAFF; CDR3 DNA: TGTGCCAGCAGCCCACTGGGACAGCAGAACACTGAAGCTTTCTTT
D gene: TRBD1; V gene: TRBV6-1; clone size: many; J gene: TRBJ2-1; CDR3 protein: CASRMTGSASYNEQFF; CDR3 DNA: TGTGCCAGCAGGATGACAGGGTCGGCCTCCTACAATGAGCAGTTCTTC
D gene: -; V gene: TRBV20-1; clone size: few; J gene: TRBJ1-1; CDR3 protein: CSARDRTIFPTEAFF; CDR3 DNA: TGCAGTGCTAGAGATCGGACCATCTTCCCCACTGAAGCTTTCTTT